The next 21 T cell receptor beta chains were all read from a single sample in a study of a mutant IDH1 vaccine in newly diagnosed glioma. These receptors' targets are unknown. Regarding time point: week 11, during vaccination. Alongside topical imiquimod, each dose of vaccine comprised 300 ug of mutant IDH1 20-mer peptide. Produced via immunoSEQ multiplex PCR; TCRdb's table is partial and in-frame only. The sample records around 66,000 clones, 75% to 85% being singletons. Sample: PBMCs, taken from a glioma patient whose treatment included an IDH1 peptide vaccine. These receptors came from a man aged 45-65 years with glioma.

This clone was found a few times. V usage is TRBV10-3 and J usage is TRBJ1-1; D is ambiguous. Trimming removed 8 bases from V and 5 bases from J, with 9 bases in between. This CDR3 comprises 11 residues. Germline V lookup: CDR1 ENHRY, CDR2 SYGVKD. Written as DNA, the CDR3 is TGTGCCATCGGCGAGGGAACTGAAGCTTTCTTT. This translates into CAIGEGTEAFF.

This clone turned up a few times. CDR3 coding DNA: TGTGCCAGCCAAGCCACAGGGGGGTCCTACGAGCAGTACTTC. Amino acid sequence: CASQATGGSYEQYF. V is TRBV2 and J is TRBJ2-7, with 8 bases identical to TRBD1. The CDR3 has 14 residues. CDR1 and CDR2 from the germline V gene are SNHLY and FYNNEI. V was clipped by 8 bases and J by 1 base; unmatched bases: 7.

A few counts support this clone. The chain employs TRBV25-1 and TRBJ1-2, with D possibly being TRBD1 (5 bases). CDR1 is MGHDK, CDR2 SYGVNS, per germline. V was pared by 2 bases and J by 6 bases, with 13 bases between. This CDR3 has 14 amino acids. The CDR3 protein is CASSEMSGLNGYTF. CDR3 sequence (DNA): TGTGCCAGCAGTGAAATGTCAGGGCTGAATGGCTACACCTTC.

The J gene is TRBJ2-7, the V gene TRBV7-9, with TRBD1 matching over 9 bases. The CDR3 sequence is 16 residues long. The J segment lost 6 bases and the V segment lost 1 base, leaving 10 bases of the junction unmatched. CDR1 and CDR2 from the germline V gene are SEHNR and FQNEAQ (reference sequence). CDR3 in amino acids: CASSLVGGTGSSEQYF. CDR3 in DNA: TGTGCCAGCAGCTTAGTGGGCGGGACAGGGAGCTCCGAGCAGTACTTC. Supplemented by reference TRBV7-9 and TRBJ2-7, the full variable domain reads DTGVSQNPRHKITKRGQNVTFRCDPISEHNRLYWYRQTLGQGPEFLTYFQNEAQLEKSRLLSDRFSAERPKGSFSTLEIQRTEQGDSAMYLCASSLVGGTGSSEQYFGPGTRLTVT.

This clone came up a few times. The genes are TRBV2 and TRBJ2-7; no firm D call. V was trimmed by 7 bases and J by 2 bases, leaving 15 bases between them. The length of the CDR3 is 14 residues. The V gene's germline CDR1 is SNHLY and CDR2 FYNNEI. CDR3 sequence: CASMKSFLAYEQYF. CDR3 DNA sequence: TGTGCCAGCATGAAAAGTTTTTTGGCCTACGAGCAGTACTTC. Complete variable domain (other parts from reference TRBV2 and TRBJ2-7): EPEVTQTPSHQVTQMGQEVILRCVPISNHLYFYWYRQILGQKVEFLVSFYNNEISEKSEIFDDQFSVERPDGSNFTLKIRSTKLEDSAMYFCASMKSFLAYEQYFGPGTRLTVT.

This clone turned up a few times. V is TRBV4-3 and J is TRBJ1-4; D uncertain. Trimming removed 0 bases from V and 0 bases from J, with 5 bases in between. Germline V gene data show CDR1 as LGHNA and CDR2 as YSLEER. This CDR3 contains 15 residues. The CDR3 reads CASSQDDATNEKLFF. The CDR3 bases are TGCGCCAGCAGCCAAGATGATGCAACTAATGAAAAACTGTTTTTT.

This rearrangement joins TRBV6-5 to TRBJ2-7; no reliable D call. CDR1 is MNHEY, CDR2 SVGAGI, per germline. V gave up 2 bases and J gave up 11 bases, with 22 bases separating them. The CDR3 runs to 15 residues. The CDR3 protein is CASSYGSNPEYPKYF. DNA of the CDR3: TGTGCCAGCAGTTACGGCAGCAACCCAGAATATCCGAAGTACTTC.

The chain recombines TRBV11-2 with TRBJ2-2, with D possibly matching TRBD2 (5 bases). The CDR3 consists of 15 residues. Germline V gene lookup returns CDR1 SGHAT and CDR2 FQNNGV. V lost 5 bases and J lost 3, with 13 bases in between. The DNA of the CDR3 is TGTGCCAGCAGCAAGCCCGGGGAAGACACCGGGGAGCTGTTTTTT. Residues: CASSKPGEDTGELFF.

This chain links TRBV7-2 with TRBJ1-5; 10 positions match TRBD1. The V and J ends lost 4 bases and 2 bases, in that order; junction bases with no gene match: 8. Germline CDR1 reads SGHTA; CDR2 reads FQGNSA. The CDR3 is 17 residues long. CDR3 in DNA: TGTGCCAGCAGCTCCGGGACAGGGGCGATGGGCAATCAGCCCCAGCATTTT. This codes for CASSSGTGAMGNQPQHF.

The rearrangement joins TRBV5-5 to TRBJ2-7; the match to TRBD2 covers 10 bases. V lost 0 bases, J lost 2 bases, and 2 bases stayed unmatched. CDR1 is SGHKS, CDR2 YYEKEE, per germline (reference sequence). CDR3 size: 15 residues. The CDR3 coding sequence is TGTGCCAGCAGCTTGGCTAGCGGGAGTCCCTACGAGCAGTACTTC. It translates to CASSLASGSPYEQYF.

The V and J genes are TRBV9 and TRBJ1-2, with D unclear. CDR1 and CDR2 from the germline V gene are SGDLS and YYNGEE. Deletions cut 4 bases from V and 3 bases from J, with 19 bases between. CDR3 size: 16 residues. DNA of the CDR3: TGTGCCAGCAGCCCCGAAGCTCTTAACGCTTACTATGGCTACACCTTC. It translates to CASSPEALNAYYGYTF.

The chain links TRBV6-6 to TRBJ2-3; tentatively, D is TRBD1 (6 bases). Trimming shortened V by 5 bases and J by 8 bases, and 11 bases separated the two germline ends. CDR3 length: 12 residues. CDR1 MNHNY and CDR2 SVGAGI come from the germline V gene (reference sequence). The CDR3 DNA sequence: TGTGCCAGCAGTACAGGGCAATTTACGCAGTATTTT. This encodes CASSTGQFTQYF.

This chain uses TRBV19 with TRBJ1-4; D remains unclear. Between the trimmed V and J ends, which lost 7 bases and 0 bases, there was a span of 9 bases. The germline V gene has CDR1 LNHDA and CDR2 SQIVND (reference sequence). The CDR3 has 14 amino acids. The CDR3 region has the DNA TGTGCCAGTACCACCCAGACAACTAATGAAAAACTGTTTTTT. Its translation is CASTTQTTNEKLFF. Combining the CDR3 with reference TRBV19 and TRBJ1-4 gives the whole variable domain DGGITQSPKYLFRKEGQNVTLSCEQNLNHDAMYWYRQDPGQGLRLIYYSQIVNDFQKGDIAEGYSVSREKKESFPLTVTSAQKNPTAFYLCASTTQTTNEKLFFGSGTQLSVL.

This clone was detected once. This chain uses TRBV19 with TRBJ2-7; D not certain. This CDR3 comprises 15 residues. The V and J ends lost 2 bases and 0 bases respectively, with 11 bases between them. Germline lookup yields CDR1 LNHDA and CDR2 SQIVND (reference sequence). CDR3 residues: CASSIRDLDSYEQYF. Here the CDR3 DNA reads TGTGCCAGTAGTATAAGGGATCTAGACTCCTACGAGCAGTACTTC.

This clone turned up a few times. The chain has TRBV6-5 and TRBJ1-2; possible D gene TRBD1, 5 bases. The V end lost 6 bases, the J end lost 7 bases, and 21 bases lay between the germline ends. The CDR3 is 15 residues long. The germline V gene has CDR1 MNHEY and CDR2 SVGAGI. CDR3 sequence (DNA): TGTGCCAGCAGGTCCCTTCAGGGAGTGGGGCTTGGCTACACCTTC. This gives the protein CASRSLQGVGLGYTF.

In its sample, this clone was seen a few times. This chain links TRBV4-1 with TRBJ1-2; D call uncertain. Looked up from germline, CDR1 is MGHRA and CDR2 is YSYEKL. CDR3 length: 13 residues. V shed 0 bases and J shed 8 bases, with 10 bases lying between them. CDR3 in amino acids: CASSQDSGKGYTF. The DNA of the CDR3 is TGCGCCAGCAGCCAAGATTCCGGGAAGGGCTACACCTTC.

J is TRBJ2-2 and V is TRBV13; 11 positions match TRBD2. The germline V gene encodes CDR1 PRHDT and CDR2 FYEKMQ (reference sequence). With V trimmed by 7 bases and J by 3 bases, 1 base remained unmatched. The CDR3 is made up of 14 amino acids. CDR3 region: CASILAGDTGELFF. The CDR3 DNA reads TGTGCCAGCATACTAGCGGGAGACACCGGGGAGCTGTTTTTT.

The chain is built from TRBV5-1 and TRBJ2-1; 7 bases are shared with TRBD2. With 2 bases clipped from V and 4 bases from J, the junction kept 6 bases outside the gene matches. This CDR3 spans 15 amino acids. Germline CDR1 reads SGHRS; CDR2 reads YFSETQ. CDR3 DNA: TGCGCCAGCAGCTTAGGGGCTAGCGGTTACAATGAGCAGTTCTTC. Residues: CASSLGASGYNEQFF.

CDR3 loop: CASSLVGTDTQYF. The CDR3 DNA follows: TGTGCCAGCAGCTTAGTAGGAACCGATACGCAGTATTTT. This rearrangement joins TRBV7-8 to TRBJ2-3; D gene unclear. Germline values: CDR1 SGHVS, CDR2 FQNEAQ. Trimming cost V 1 base and J 6 bases, with 8 bases left between them. CDR3 length: 13 amino acids.

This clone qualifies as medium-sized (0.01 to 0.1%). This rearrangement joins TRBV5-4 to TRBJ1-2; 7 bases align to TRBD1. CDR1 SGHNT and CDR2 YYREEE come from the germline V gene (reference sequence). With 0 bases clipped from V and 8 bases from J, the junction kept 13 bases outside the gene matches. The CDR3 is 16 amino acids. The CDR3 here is CASSLGATGLAGGYTF. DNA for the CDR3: TGTGCCAGCAGCTTGGGGGCGACAGGGTTGGCGGGAGGCTACACCTTC. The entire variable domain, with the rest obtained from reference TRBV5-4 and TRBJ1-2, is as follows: ETGVTQSPTHLIKTRGQQVTLRCSSQSGHNTVSWYQQALGQGPQFIFQYYREEENGRGNFPPRFSGLQFPNYSSELNVNALELDDSALYLCASSLGATGLAGGYTFGSGTRLTVV.

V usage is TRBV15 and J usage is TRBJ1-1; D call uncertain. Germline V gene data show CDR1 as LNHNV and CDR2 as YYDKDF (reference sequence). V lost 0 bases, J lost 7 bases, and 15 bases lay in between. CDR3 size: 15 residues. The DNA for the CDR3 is TGTGCCACCAGCAGAGATGGTGGGTTGAAGGGTGAAGCTTTCTTT. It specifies CATSRDGGLKGEAFF. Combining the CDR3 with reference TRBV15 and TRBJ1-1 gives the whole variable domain DAMVIQNPRYQVTQFGKPVTLSCSQTLNHNVMYWYQQKSSQAPKLLFHYYDKDFNNEADTPDNFQSRRPNTSFCFLDIRSPGLGDTAMYLCATSRDGGLKGEAFFGQGTRLTVV.